This passage covers 15 T cell receptor beta chains from one sample sequenced in a study of shared clonotypes between healthy human individuals (dated by TCRdb to the early 2020s). Library preparation employed the immunoSEQ multiplex PCR assay. TCRdb took this table from immuneACCESS and kept in-frame rearrangements with V and J called. Such tables lack part of the clones; where checked against another copy, unresolved V genes explain under half of the gap, and the rest is unexplained. The sample table contains over a million clones; only one count was recorded for roughly 96% of them. The ten largest clonotypes hold roughly 1.2% of the sample. The sample taken for sequencing was naive CD4+ T cells sorted from blood. The sample's cell subset or site label is to be understood as: CD45RA+ positively selected. These receptors came from a man aged 30-40 years in good health.

The rearrangement joins TRBV14 to TRBJ2-1; D gene unclear. The length of the CDR3 is 16 residues. The V gene's germline CDR1 is SGHDN and CDR2 FVKESK. V was pared by 0 bases and J by 2 bases, with 11 bases between. The CDR3 loop is CASSQDLSVTYNEQFF. The CDR3 region has the DNA TGTGCCAGCAGCCAAGATTTGAGCGTCACCTACAATGAGCAGTTCTTC.

The rearrangement joins TRBV5-4 to TRBJ2-7; D possibly corresponds to TRBD1 (5 bases). The CDR3 sequence is 14 residues long. Trimming took off 3 bases at V and 5 bases at J, with 15 bases between the two ends. Germline CDR1 and CDR2: SGHNT and YYREEE (reference sequence). The CDR3 DNA is TGTGCCAGCAGCTCGCCTTTCCTAGGGGACGAGCAGTACTTC. Its protein is CASSSPFLGDEQYF.

This chain joins TRBV5-8 and TRBJ1-1; D may be TRBD1 (5 bases). Germline lookup yields CDR1 SGHTS and CDR2 YDEGEE. CDR3 length: 15 amino acids. V was trimmed by 0 bases and J by 3 bases, leaving 12 bases between them. CDR3 loop: CASSLVRSGDTEAFF. The CDR3 DNA sequence: TGTGCCAGCAGCTTGGTTAGGTCGGGGGACACTGAAGCTTTCTTT.

This chain links TRBV29-1 with TRBJ2-1; D remains ambiguous. Germline V gives CDR1 SQVTM, CDR2 ANQGSEA. This CDR3 contains 16 residues. Between the trimmed V and J ends, which lost 5 bases and 3 bases, there was a span of 20 bases. DNA of the CDR3: TGCAGCGTTCGCGACGTGGGCCCTAAAAACTACAATGAGCAGTTCTTC. As protein: CSVRDVGPKNYNEQFF.

V usage is TRBV7-9 and J usage is TRBJ2-6; D perhaps matches TRBD1 (5 bases). Trimming pared 11 bases from V and 0 bases from J, leaving 20 bases between. Germline V gene lookup returns CDR1 SEHNR and CDR2 FQNEAQ (reference sequence). The CDR3 is 17 residues long. The CDR3 bases are TGTGCCGGACAAAAGGTTTCCGTGGACTCTGGGGCCAACGTCCTGACTTTC. Translating it yields CAGQKVSVDSGANVLTF. The full variable domain, its missing parts supplied by reference TRBV7-9 and TRBJ2-6, is DTGVSQNPRHKITKRGQNVTFRCDPISEHNRLYWYRQTLGQGPEFLTYFQNEAQLEKSRLLSDRFSAERPKGSFSTLEIQRTEQGDSAMYLCAGQKVSVDSGANVLTFGAGSRLTVL.

The chain is built from TRBV29-1 and TRBJ2-5; D might be TRBD1 (5 bases). CDR1 SQVTM and CDR2 ANQGSEA come from the germline V gene. The germline V and J ends were trimmed by 0 bases and 4 bases, with 18 bases remaining between them. This CDR3 comprises 16 residues. The CDR3 coding sequence is TGCAGCGTTGAAGATAGTGGGGCTCACCCCCTAGAGACCCAGTACTTC. Its protein is CSVEDSGAHPLETQYF.

This chain connects TRBV18 to TRBJ2-5; D is ambiguous. In germline, CDR1 is KGHSH, CDR2 LQKENI. The CDR3 spans 14 residues. Trimming cost V 4 bases and J 0 bases, with 9 bases left between them. The DNA for the CDR3 is TGTGCCAGCTCACACCCCCTGTACCAAGAGACCCAGTACTTC. Protein sequence: CASSHPLYQETQYF.

This clone is a singleton in its sample. V usage is TRBV5-8 and J usage is TRBJ2-1; no reliable D call. From germline, CDR1 is SGHTS and CDR2 YDEGEE. V was shortened by 3 bases and J by 6 bases, with 7 bases between the two germline ends. CDR3 length: 12 amino acids. CDR3 sequence: CASSSQSNEQFF. The CDR3 DNA follows: TGTGCCAGCAGCTCCCAAAGCAATGAGCAGTTCTTC.

The chain links TRBV9 to TRBJ2-4; 9 nucleotides agree with TRBD1. With V trimmed by 3 bases and J by 8 bases, 9 bases remained unmatched. This CDR3 contains 15 residues. Germline loops: CDR1 SGDLS, CDR2 YYNGEE. In DNA, the CDR3 is TGTGCCAGCAGCGACCGGGACAGGGCAATCGACATTCAGTACTTC. Translation: CASSDRDRAIDIQYF. Looking up the rest from reference TRBV9 and TRBJ2-4 gives the full variable domain: DSGVTQTPKHLITATGQRVTLRCSPRSGDLSVYWYQQSLDQGLQFLIQYYNGEERAKGNILERFSAQQFPDLHSELNLSSLELGDSALYFCASSDRDRAIDIQYFGAGTRLSVL.

The genes are TRBV28 and TRBJ2-3, with 13 bases fitting TRBD2. After removal of 6 bases from V and 5 bases from J, the junction contained 8 bases not matched to a gene. From germline, CDR1 is MDHEN and CDR2 SYDVKM. This CDR3 is 16 amino acids long. In nucleotides, the CDR3 is TGTGCCAGCAGCCGACTAGCGGGAGGAGGTCAAGATACGCAGTATTTT. This gives the protein CASSRLAGGGQDTQYF.

This rearrangement joins TRBV28 to TRBJ2-7; 8 bases are shared with TRBD1. V shed 4 bases, J shed 0 bases, and the junction held 5 bases outside the gene matches. Germline assignment: CDR1 MDHEN and CDR2 SYDVKM. The CDR3 loop spans 15 amino acids. The CDR3 nucleotides are TGTGCCAGCAGTTCAGGGACAGGCGACTCCTACGAGCAGTACTTC. Translating it yields CASSSGTGDSYEQYF.

The rearrangement uses TRBV5-8 and TRBJ1-4; D unclear. V shed 4 bases and J shed 5 bases, with 9 bases lying between them. This CDR3 comprises 13 residues. CDR1 is SGHTS, CDR2 YDEGEE, per germline. The CDR3 DNA reads as TGTGCCAGCAGCCCGATAATAAATGAAAAACTGTTTTTT. Translating gives CASSPIINEKLFF. Using reference TRBV5-8 and TRBJ1-4 for the parts outside the CDR3, the full variable domain is EAGVTQSPTHLIKTRGQQATLRCSPISGHTSVYWYQQALGLGLQFLLWYDEGEERNRGNFPPRFSGRQFPNYSSELNVNALELEDSALYLCASSPIINEKLFFGSGTQLSVL.

The rearrangement links TRBV9 to TRBJ2-1; D might be TRBD1 (5 bases). Germline values: CDR1 SGDLS, CDR2 YYNGEE. V was shortened by 0 bases and J by 6 bases, with 7 bases between the two germline ends. The CDR3 consists of 13 residues. The CDR3 loop reads CASSVGQLNEQFF. The CDR3, as DNA: TGTGCCAGCAGCGTAGGACAGCTCAATGAGCAGTTCTTC.

The chain employs TRBV27 and TRBJ2-4, with 11 nucleotides matching TRBD1. The CDR3 loop spans 19 amino acids. Germline lookup yields CDR1 MNHEY and CDR2 SMNVEV (reference sequence). Trimming removed 4 bases from V and 1 base from J; junction bases left unmatched: 12. CDR3 in DNA: TGTGCCAGCAGTTCAAGGACAGGGGGCGCGAATGTGGCCAAAAACATTCAGTACTTC. Translation: CASSSRTGGANVAKNIQYF.

The chain uses TRBV18 and TRBJ2-1; D not resolved. The CDR3 runs 15 residues. The V gene lost 3 bases and the J gene lost 3 bases, with 12 bases spanning the gap. CDR1 KGHSH and CDR2 LQKENI come from the germline V gene. CDR3 sequence reads: CASSPAGIDYNEQFF. CDR3 nucleotide sequence: TGTGCCAGCTCACCCGCCGGAATAGACTACAATGAGCAGTTCTTC. Full variable domain (rest looked up from reference TRBV18 and TRBJ2-1): NAGVMQNPRHLVRRRGQEARLRCSPMKGHSHVYWYRQLPEEGLKFMVYLQKENIIDESGMPKERFSAEFPKEGPSILRIQQVVRGDSAAYFCASSPAGIDYNEQFFGPGTRLTVL.